This T cell receptor (beta chain) was recorded in a study of post-analysis software for immune sequencing data. The CDR3 is 14 amino acids. Germline CDR1 reads MNHEY; CDR2 reads SVGEGT. General observations from the study: TRBV5-6, TRBV5-1 and TRBV20-1 belonged to a set of about 5 TRBV segments that were more frequent in patients than controls.

Points on this clonotype: The antigen remains undetermined.

Presence of unique molecular identifiers characterized the TCR beta cDNA libraries. TCRdb reanalysed the PCR reads using MiXCR and keeps one entry per CDR3 protein. The sample consists of almost 700,000 distinct CDR3 sequences, more than 50% of them appearing once. V usage is TRBV6-2 or TRBV6-3 and J usage is TRBJ2-7; the D call may be TRBD1 or TRBD2 (6 bases each). Gene TRBJ2-5 matches the end of the DNA better, so the J call may be wrong. Material: blood. The sequence came from a girl aged 2 to 9 with multiple sclerosis. The CDR3 spells CASSPRGERETQYF. The CDR3 bases are TGTGCCAGCAGCCCGAGGGGGGAGAGAGAGACCCAGTACTTC.